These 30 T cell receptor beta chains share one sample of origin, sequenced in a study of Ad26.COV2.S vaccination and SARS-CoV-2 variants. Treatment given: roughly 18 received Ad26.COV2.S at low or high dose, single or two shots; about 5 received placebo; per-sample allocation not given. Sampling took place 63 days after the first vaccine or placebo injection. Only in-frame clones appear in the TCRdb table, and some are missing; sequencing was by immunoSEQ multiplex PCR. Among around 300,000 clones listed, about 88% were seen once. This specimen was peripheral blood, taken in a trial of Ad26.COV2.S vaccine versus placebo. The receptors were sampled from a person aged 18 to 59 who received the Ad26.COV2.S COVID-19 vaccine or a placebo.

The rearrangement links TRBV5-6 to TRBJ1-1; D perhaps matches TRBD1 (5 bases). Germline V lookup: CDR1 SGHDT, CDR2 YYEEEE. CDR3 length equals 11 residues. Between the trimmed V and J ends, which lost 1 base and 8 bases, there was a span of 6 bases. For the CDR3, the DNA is TGTGCCAGCAGCTTGAACAGGGAAGCTTTCTTT. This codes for CASSLNREAFF.

CDR3 sequence (DNA): TGTGCCAGCAGTGCGGGTAGCGGAAATTCACCCCTCCACTTT. It yields the protein CASSAGSGNSPLHF. V gene TRBV25-1 combines with J gene TRBJ1-6; D gene unclear. CDR3 size: 14 residues. The V end lost 4 bases, the J end lost 7 bases, and 11 bases lay between the germline ends. CDR1 and CDR2 (germline): MGHDK, SYGVNS.

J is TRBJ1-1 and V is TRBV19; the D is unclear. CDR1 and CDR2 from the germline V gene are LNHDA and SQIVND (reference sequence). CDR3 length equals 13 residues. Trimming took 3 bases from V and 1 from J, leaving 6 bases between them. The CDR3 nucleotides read TGTGCCAGTAGTATTTCTAAGAACACTGAAGCTTTCTTT. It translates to CASSISKNTEAFF.

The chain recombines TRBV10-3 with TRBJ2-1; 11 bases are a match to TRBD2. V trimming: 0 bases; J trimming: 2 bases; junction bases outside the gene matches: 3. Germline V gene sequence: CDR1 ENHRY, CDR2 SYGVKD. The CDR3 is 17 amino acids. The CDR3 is CAISESPSGGPYNEQFF. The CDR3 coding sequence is TGTGCCATCAGTGAGTCACCTAGCGGGGGGCCCTACAATGAGCAGTTCTTC.

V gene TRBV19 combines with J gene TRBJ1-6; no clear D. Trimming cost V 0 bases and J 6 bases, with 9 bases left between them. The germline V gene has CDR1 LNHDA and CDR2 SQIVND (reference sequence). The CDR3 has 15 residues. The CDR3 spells CASSIDLTTNSPLHF. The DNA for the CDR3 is TGTGCCAGTAGTATAGACCTAACCACTAATTCACCCCTCCACTTT.

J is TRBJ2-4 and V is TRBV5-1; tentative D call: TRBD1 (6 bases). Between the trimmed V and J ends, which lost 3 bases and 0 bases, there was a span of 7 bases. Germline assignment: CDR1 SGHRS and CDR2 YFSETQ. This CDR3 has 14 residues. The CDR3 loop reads CASSWGQAKNIQYF. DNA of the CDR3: TGCGCCAGCAGCTGGGGACAAGCCAAAAACATTCAGTACTTC.

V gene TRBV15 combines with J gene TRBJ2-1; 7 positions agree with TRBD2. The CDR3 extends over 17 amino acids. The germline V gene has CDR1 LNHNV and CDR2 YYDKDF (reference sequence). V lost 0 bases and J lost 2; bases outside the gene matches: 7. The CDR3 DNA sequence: TGTGCCACCAGCAGAGATCTAGGGCTAGCGGCCTACAATGAGCAGTTCTTC. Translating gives CATSRDLGLAAYNEQFF.

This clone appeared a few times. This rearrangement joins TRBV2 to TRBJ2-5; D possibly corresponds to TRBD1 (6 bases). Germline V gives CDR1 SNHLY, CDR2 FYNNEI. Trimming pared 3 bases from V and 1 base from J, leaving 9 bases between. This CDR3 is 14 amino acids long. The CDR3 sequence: CASSEGHLQETQYF. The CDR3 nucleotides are TGTGCCAGCAGTGAGGGACATCTCCAAGAGACCCAGTACTTC.

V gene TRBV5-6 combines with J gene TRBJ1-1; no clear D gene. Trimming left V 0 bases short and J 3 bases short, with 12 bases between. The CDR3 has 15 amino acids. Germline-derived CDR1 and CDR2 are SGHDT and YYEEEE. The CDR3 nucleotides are TGTGCCAGCAGCTTGGTTGGTCAGGAACACACTGAAGCTTTCTTT. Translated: CASSLVGQEHTEAFF.

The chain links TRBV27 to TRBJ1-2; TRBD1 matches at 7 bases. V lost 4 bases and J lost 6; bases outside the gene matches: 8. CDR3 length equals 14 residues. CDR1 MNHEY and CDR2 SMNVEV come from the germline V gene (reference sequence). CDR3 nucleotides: TGTGCCAGCAGTTCCCTACCGACAGGGAATGGCTACACCTTC. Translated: CASSSLPTGNGYTF.

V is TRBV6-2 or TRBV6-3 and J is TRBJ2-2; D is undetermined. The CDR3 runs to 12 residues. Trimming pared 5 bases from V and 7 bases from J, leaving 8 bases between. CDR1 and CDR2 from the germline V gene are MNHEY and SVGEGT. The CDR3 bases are TGTGCCAGCAGTACCGTGGGCGGGGAGCTGTTTTTT. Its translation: CASSTVGGELFF.

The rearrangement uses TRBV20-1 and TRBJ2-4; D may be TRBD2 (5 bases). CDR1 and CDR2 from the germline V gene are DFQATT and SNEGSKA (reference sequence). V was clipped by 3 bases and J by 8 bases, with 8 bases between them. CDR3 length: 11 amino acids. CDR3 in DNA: TGCAGTGCTAGCGGGAAGGACATTCAGTACTTC. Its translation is CSASGKDIQYF.

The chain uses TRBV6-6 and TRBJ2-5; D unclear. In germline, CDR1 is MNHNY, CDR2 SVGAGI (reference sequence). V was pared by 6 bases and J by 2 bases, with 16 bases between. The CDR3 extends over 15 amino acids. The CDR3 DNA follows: TGTGCCAGCAGCCCTAAAGGACGCAATCAAGAGACCCAGTACTTC. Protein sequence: CASSPKGRNQETQYF.

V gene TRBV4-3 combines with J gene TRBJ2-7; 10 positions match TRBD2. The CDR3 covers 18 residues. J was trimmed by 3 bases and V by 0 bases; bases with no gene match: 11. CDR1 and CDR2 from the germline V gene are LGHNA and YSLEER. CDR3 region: CASSQDVGERGGYYEQYF. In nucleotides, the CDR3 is TGCGCCAGCAGCCAAGATGTGGGGGAGCGGGGGGGATACTACGAGCAGTACTTC.

CDR3 sequence reads: CASSLFATGTGGSGANVLTF. The CDR3 DNA is TGCGCCAGCAGCTTATTTGCCACCGGGACAGGGGGTTCTGGGGCCAACGTCCTGACTTTC. V usage is TRBV5-1 and J usage is TRBJ2-6, with 11 bases that match TRBD1. This CDR3 is 20 amino acids long. CDR1 and CDR2 from the germline V gene are SGHRS and YFSETQ. Trimming cost V 2 bases and J 1 base; bases outside gene matches: 11.

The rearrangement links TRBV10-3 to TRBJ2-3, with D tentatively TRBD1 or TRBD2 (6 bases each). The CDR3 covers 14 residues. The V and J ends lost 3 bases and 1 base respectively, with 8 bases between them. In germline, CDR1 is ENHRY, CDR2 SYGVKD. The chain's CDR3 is CAISEGGRTDTQYF. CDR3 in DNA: TGTGCCATCAGTGAAGGGGGGCGCACAGATACGCAGTATTTT.

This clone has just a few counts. The CDR3 sequence: CASSSGPRDEQYF. In DNA form, the CDR3 reads TGTGCCAGCAGTTCGGGACCTAGAGACGAGCAGTACTTC. The V and J genes are TRBV28 and TRBJ2-7, with D perhaps assigned TRBD1 or TRBD2 (5 bases each). V lost 4 bases, J lost 5 bases, and 12 bases lay in between. From germline, CDR1 is MDHEN and CDR2 SYDVKM. CDR3 length: 13 amino acids.

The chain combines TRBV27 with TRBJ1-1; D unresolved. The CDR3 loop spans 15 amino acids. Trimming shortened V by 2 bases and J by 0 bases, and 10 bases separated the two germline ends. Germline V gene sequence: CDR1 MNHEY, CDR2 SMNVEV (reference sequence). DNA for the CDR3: TGTGCCAGCAGTTTACTTGGAATCATGAACACTGAAGCTTTCTTT. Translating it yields CASSLLGIMNTEAFF.

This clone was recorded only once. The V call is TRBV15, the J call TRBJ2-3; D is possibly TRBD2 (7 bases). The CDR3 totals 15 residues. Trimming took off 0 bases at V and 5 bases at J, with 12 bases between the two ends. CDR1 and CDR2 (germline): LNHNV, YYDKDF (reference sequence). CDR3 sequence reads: CATSRDGGPVDTQYF. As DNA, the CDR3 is TGTGCCACCAGCAGAGACGGGGGGCCGGTAGATACGCAGTATTTT.

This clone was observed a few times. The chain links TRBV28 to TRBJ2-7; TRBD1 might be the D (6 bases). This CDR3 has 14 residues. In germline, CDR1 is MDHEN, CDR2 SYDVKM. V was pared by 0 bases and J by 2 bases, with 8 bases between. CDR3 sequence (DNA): TGTGCCAGCAGTTTATGGGACAGCACCTACGAGCAGTACTTC. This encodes CASSLWDSTYEQYF.

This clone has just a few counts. CDR3 sequence: CASSIRTSPEQYF. As DNA, the CDR3 is TGTGCCAGCAGCATCCGGACTAGCCCCGAGCAGTACTTC. The chain is built from TRBV7-2 and TRBJ2-7; 8 nucleotides align to TRBD2. In germline, CDR1 is SGHTA, CDR2 FQGNSA. This CDR3 has 13 residues. Trimming removed 5 bases from V and 6 bases from J; junction bases left unmatched: 6.

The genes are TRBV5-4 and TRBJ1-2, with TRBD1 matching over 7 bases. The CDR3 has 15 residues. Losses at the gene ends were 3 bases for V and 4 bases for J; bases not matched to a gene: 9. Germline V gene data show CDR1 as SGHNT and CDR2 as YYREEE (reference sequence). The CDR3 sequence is CASSWTGASIYGYTF. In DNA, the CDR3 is TGTGCCAGCAGCTGGACAGGAGCGTCCATCTATGGCTACACCTTC.

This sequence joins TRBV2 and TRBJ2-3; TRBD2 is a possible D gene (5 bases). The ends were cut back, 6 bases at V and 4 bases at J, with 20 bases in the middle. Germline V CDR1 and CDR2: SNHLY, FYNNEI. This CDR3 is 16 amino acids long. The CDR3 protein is CASSGGDRLVADTQYF. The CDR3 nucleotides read TGTGCCAGCAGCGGAGGTGATAGATTGGTGGCAGATACGCAGTATTTT.

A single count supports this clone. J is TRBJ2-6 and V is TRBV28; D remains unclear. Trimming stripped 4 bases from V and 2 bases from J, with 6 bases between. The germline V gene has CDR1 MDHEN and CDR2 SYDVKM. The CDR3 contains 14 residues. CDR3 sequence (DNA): TGTGCCAGCAGTTCTGGGGCTGGGGCCAACGTCCTGACTTTC. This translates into CASSSGAGANVLTF. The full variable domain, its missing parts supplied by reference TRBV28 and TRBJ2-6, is DVKVTQSSRYLVKRTGEKVFLECVQDMDHENMFWYRQDPGLGLRLIYFSYDVKMKEKGDIPEGYSVSREKKERFSLILESASTNQTSMYLCASSSGAGANVLTFGAGSRLTVL.

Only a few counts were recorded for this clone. CDR3 coding DNA: TGTGCCAGCAGTTTATTCGGGGGAGGGGGTACGGGAGAGCAGTACTTC. Amino acids: CASSLFGGGGTGEQYF. This chain connects TRBV27 to TRBJ2-7, with D tentatively TRBD2 (7 bases). Germline CDR1 reads MNHEY; CDR2 reads SMNVEV (reference sequence). This CDR3 has 16 residues. The V gene lost 1 base and the J gene lost 7 bases, with 20 bases spanning the gap.

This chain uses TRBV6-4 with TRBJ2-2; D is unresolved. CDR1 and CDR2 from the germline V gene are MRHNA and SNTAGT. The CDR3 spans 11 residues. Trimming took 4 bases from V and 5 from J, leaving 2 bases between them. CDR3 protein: CASSGTGELFF. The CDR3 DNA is TGTGCCAGCAGTGGTACCGGGGAGCTGTTTTTT.

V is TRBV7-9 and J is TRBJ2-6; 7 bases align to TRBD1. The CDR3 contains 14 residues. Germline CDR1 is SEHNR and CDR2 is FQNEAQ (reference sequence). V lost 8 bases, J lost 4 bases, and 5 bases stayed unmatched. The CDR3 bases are TGTGCCAGCCTGACAGGGCCCGGGGCCAACGTCCTGACTTTC. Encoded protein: CASLTGPGANVLTF.

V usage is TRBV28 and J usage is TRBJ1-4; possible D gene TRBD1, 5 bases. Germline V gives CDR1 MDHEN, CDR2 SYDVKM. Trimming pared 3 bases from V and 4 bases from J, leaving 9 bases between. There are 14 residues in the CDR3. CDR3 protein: CASSFRQLNEKLFF. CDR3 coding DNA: TGTGCCAGCAGTTTTCGACAGCTTAATGAAAAACTGTTTTTT. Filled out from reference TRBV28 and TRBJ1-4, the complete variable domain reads DVKVTQSSRYLVKRTGEKVFLECVQDMDHENMFWYRQDPGLGLRLIYFSYDVKMKEKGDIPEGYSVSREKKERFSLILESASTNQTSMYLCASSFRQLNEKLFFGSGTQLSVL.

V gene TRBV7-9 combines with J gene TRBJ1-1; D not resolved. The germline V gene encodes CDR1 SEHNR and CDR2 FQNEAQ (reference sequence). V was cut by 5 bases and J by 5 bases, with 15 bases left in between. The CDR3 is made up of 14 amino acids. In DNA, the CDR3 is TGTGCCAGCAGCCCAGAGGTTGGGAATACTGAAGCTTTCTTT. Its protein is CASSPEVGNTEAFF.

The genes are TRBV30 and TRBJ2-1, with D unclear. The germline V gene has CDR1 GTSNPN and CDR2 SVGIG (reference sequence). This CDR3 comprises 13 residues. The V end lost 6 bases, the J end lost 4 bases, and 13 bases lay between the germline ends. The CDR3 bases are TGTGCCTGCCCCCTTCGAGGTTACAATGAGCAGTTCTTC. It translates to CACPLRGYNEQFF.